What follows are 15 T cell receptor beta chains derived from one specimen sequenced in a study of shared clonotypes between healthy human individuals. The naive CD8 fraction comprised CD45RO-negative cells positively selected for CCR7 and excluded terminally differentiated effector memory CD45RA+ cells. Generated by immunoSEQ multiplex PCR, the TCRdb table keeps only in-frame clones and is missing some. The data hold roughly 2.1 million clones, with approximately 94% observed a single time. The material sequenced was naive CD8+ T cells from PBMCs. Receptor source: a man in his late teens or twenties in good health. Some clones in this sample may be carry-over from other donors' samples.

This chain connects TRBV27 to TRBJ2-7, with a possible D match to TRBD2 (5 bases). Germline V gene sequence: CDR1 MNHEY, CDR2 SMNVEV (reference sequence). V shed 8 bases and J shed 6 bases, with 23 bases lying between them. The CDR3 runs to 15 residues. CDR3 sequence reads: CASGRTADFQVEQYF. In nucleotides, the CDR3 is TGTGCCAGCGGACGGACGGCGGACTTCCAGGTCGAGCAGTACTTC.

This clone was detected many times. In the same sample, other DNA sequences code for this CDR3. V usage is TRBV7-9 and J usage is TRBJ1-1; D perhaps matches TRBD1 (5 bases). From germline, CDR1 is SEHNR and CDR2 FQNEAQ (reference sequence). This CDR3 contains 13 residues. V dropped 6 bases and J dropped 0 bases, with 8 bases sitting between them. CDR3 sequence: CASSDSLNTEAFF. Written as DNA, the CDR3 is TGTGCCAGCAGTGACAGCTTGAACACTGAAGCTTTCTTT.

V is TRBV4-3 and J is TRBJ2-7; perhaps TRBD2 as D (6 bases). V was trimmed by 1 base and J by 2 bases, leaving 12 bases between them. CDR3 length: 15 residues. Germline CDR1 reads LGHNA; CDR2 reads YSLEER. CDR3 bases: TGCGCCAGCAGCCAAGTTAGGGAGGTGGCCTACGAGCAGTACTTC. It translates to CASSQVREVAYEQYF.

V gene TRBV4-3 combines with J gene TRBJ2-1, with 9 bases aligning to TRBD2. V shed 0 bases and J 4 bases; nucleotides not matched to a gene: 7. Germline-derived CDR1 and CDR2 are LGHNA and YSLEER. This CDR3 spans 17 amino acids. The CDR3 sequence: CASSQDGQAGGYNEQFF. CDR3 nucleotide sequence: TGCGCCAGCAGCCAAGATGGTCAGGCGGGAGGGTACAATGAGCAGTTCTTC.

This clone has just a few counts. The chain uses TRBV7-9 and TRBJ1-1; D uncertain. The CDR3 loop spans 14 amino acids. Germline values: CDR1 SEHNR, CDR2 FQNEAQ (reference sequence). V was pared by 7 bases and J by 6 bases, with 18 bases between. The CDR3 region has the DNA TGTGCCAGCACTAGCTACAATGTAACGTCTGAAGCTTTCTTT. Its translation is CASTSYNVTSEAFF.

The V gene is TRBV15, the J gene TRBJ2-3; 11 nucleotides align to TRBD2. The germline V gene encodes CDR1 LNHNV and CDR2 YYDKDF (reference sequence). The CDR3 runs 16 residues. V lost 1 base to trimming and J lost 6 bases; unmatched junction nucleotides: 6. CDR3 protein: CATSRVLAGEGDTQYF. CDR3 nucleotides: TGTGCCACCAGCAGAGTACTAGCGGGAGAGGGTGATACGCAGTATTTT.

V gene TRBV19 combines with J gene TRBJ1-5; TRBD1 might be the D (6 bases). Germline V gene data show CDR1 as LNHDA and CDR2 as SQIVND (reference sequence). V lost 8 bases, J lost 6 bases, and 17 bases lay in between. There are 14 residues in the CDR3. The CDR3 loop reads CASWGRGIFQPQHF. CDR3 nucleotide sequence: TGTGCCAGTTGGGGCAGGGGCATTTTTCAGCCCCAGCATTTT.

The chain has TRBV29-1 and TRBJ2-2; D is unclear. The length of the CDR3 is 12 residues. Germline V gene sequence: CDR1 SQVTM, CDR2 ANQGSEA. Trimming removed 5 bases from V and 8 bases from J, with 12 bases in between. CDR3 amino acids: CSVLPPRGELFF. The CDR3 DNA reads TGCAGCGTTCTCCCCCCCCGGGGGGAGCTGTTTTTT.

The chain has TRBV28 and TRBJ1-2; no reliable D call. Deletions cut 3 bases from V and 3 bases from J, with 14 bases between. Germline V gene lookup returns CDR1 MDHEN and CDR2 SYDVKM. There are 15 residues in the CDR3. The CDR3 DNA reads TGTGCCAGCAGTTTGAGGACCGTAGCCCACTATGGCTACACCTTC. This sequence encodes CASSLRTVAHYGYTF.

This clone turned up a few times. The same CDR3 is also encoded by other DNA sequences in this sample. This chain joins TRBV28 and TRBJ2-7; D not resolved. Germline V CDR1 and CDR2: MDHEN, SYDVKM. The CDR3 has 11 amino acids. V was pared by 4 bases and J by 2 bases, with 3 bases between. The CDR3 DNA follows: TGTGCCAGCAGTTCCACCTACGAGCAGTACTTC. Translated, it gives CASSSTYEQYF.

V is TRBV7-8 and J is TRBJ1-5; 10 bases are a match to TRBD1. The CDR3 consists of 16 residues. J lost 6 bases, V lost 2 bases, and 7 bases had no gene match. Germline lookup yields CDR1 SGHVS and CDR2 FQNEAQ. The CDR3, as DNA: TGTGCCAGCAGCTTATGGGGACAGGGGCGCGGTCAGCCCCAGCATTTT. Translation gives CASSLWGQGRGQPQHF.

This chain joins TRBV28 and TRBJ1-1; 8 bases are shared with TRBD1. Germline V CDR1 and CDR2: MDHEN, SYDVKM. This CDR3 is built from 15 residues. With V trimmed by 6 bases and J by 3 bases, 9 bases remained unmatched. In DNA form, the CDR3 reads TGTGCCAGCAGGACGGACAGGGAGGGTTACACTGAAGCTTTCTTT. Translated: CASRTDREGYTEAFF.

The J gene is TRBJ1-5, the V gene TRBV28; D not certain. The CDR3 consists of 14 residues. Germline V gene sequence: CDR1 MDHEN, CDR2 SYDVKM. With 3 bases removed from V and 5 bases from J, the gap between germline ends came to 11 bases. This chain's CDR3 is CASSFLYPHQPQHF. The CDR3 nucleotides read TGTGCCAGCAGTTTCCTATATCCCCATCAGCCCCAGCATTTT.

The rearrangement joins TRBV28 to TRBJ2-7; TRBD2 is a possible D gene (6 bases). CDR3 length equals 13 residues. Germline V gives CDR1 MDHEN, CDR2 SYDVKM. Trimming removed 6 bases from V and 4 bases from J, with 13 bases in between. The CDR3 region has the DNA TGTGCCAGCAGCGCGGGACGGTTTTACGAGCAGTACTTC. This encodes CASSAGRFYEQYF.

The DNA of the CDR3 is TGTGCCAGCAGTTGGGACCGGAATGAGCAGTTCTTC. Residues: CASSWDRNEQFF. This sequence joins TRBV28 and TRBJ2-1, with D perhaps matching TRBD1 or TRBD2 (5 bases each). Looked up from germline, CDR1 is MDHEN and CDR2 is SYDVKM. V lost 4 bases to trimming and J lost 7 bases, with 8 bases between them. The CDR3 runs 12 residues.